This TCR beta chain emerged from a study of neurological immune-mediated disorders. Regarding the study as a whole: Falling below healthy controls, multiple sclerosis showed the least TCR clonal expansion, while HTLV-1-associated myelopathy showed the most. Sharing of CDR3 amino acid sequences among expanded clones across subjects was absent, suggesting private repertoires in all groups.

Synthesis of cDNA was performed by 5'RACE using 10-nucleotide random UMIs. TCRdb re-called the 5' RACE reads through MiXCR, storing one row per CDR3 protein. The data contain roughly 56,000 distinct CDR3 sequences, 10% to 12% of them singletons. This CDR3 contains 16 residues. CDR1 is SGHNT, CDR2 YYREEE, per germline (reference sequence). Trimming cost V 1 base and J 4 bases, with 15 bases left between them. This clonotype was observed many times. No antigen is known for it. The unsorted libraries were produced from 2 million PBMCs held at -80 C. Sequences were obtained from PBMCs. This chain joins TRBV5-4 and TRBJ2-1; D possibly uses TRBD1 or TRBD2 (6 bases each). The receptor's source is a man aged 55 to 70 in good health. The CDR3 is CASSLNGGPLYNEQFF. As DNA, the CDR3 is TGTGCCAGCAGCTTGAATGGGGGGCCGCTATACAATGAGCAGTTCTTC.